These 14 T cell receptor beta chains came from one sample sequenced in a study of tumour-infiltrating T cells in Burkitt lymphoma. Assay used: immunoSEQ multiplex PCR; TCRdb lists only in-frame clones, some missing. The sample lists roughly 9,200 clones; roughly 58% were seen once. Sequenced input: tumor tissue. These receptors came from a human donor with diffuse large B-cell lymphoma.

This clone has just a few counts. CDR3 residues: CASSGTGGDGYTF. CDR3 DNA sequence: TGTGCCAGCAGCGGTACAGGGGGAGATGGCTACACCTTC. This rearrangement joins TRBV21-1 to TRBJ1-2; the table's D call, TRBD1, has no DNA check behind it. TRBV21-1 constitutes a pseudogene. The CDR3 runs to 13 residues.

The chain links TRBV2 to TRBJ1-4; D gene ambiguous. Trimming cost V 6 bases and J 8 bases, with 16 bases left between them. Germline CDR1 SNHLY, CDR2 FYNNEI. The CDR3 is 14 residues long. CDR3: CASRRPGMGEKLFF. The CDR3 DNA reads TGTGCCAGCAGAAGACCGGGCATGGGGGAAAAACTGTTTTTT.

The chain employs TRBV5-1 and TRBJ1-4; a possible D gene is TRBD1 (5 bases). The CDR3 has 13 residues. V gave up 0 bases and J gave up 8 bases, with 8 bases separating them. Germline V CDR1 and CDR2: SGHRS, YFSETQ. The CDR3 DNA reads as TGCGCCAGCAGCTTGGTGGGGGGAGAAAAACTGTTTTTT. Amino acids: CASSLVGGEKLFF.

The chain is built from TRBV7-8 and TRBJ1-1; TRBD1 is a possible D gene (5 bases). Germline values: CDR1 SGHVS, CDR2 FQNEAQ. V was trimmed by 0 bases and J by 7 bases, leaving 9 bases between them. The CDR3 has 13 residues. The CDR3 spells CASSLARRGEAFF. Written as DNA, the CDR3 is TGTGCCAGCAGCTTAGCGCGGAGGGGTGAAGCTTTCTTT.

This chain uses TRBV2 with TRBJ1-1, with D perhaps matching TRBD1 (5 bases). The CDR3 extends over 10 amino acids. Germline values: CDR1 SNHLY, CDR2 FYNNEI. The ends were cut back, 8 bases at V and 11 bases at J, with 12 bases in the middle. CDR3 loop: CASVRDRAFF. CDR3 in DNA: TGTGCCAGCGTTAGGGACCGGGCTTTCTTT.

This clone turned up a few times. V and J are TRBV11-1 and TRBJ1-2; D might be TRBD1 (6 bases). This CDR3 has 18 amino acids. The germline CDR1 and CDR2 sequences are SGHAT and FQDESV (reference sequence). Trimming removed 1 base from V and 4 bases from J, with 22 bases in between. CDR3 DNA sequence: TGTGCCAGCAGCTTAGGACGTGGCAGGGGCCGCGAATCCTATGGCTACACCTTC. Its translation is CASSLGRGRGRESYGYTF. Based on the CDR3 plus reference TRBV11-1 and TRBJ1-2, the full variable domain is EAEVAQSPRYKITEKSQAVAFWCDPISGHATLYWYRQILGQGPELLVQFQDESVVDDSQLPKDRFSAERLKGVDSTLKIQPAELGDSAMYLCASSLGRGRGRESYGYTFGSGTRLTVV.

The CDR3 sequence: CASSSWTANTGELFF. CDR3 nucleotide sequence: TGTGCCAGCAGTTCGTGGACAGCGAACACCGGGGAGCTGTTTTTT. The rearrangement joins TRBV6-6 to TRBJ2-2, with D perhaps TRBD1 (6 bases). The CDR3 has 15 residues. The V and J ends lost 4 bases and 0 bases respectively, with 9 bases between them. Germline CDR1 and CDR2: MNHNY and SVGAGI (reference sequence).

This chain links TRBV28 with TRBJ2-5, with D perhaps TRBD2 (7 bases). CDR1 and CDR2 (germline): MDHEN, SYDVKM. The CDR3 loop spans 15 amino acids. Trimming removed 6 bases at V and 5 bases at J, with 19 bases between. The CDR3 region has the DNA TGTGCCAGCAGACCCCTTGGGGGGGCCAGGGAGACCCAGTACTTC. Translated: CASRPLGGARETQYF. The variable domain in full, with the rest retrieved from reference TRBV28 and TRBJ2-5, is DVKVTQSSRYLVKRTGEKVFLECVQDMDHENMFWYRQDPGLGLRLIYFSYDVKMKEKGDIPEGYSVSREKKERFSLILESASTNQTSMYLCASRPLGGARETQYFGPGTRLLVL.

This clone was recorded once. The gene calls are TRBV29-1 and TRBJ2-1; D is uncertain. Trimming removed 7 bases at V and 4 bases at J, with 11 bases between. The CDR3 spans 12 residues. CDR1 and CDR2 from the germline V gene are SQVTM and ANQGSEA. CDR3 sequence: CSADPLYNEQFF. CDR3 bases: TGCAGCGCTGATCCCCTTTACAATGAGCAGTTCTTC.

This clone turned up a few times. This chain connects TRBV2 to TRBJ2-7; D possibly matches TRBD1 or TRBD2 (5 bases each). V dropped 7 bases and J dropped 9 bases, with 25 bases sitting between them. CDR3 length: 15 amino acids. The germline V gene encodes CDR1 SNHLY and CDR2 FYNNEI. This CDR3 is CASNGRGAGLARQYF. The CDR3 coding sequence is TGTGCCAGCAATGGTCGAGGGGCAGGCCTCGCGAGGCAGTACTTC.

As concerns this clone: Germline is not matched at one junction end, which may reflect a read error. The CDR3 region is CASSIDPLTEAFF. Written as DNA, the CDR3 is TGTGCCAGCAGCATAGACCCGTTGACTGAAGCTTTCTTT. The chain combines TRBV11-2 with TRBJ1-1; no clear D gene. CDR1 and CDR2 (germline): SGHAT, FQNNGV. The CDR3 runs 13 residues. Filled out from reference TRBV11-2 and TRBJ1-1, the complete variable domain reads EAGVAQSPRYKIIEKRQSVAFWCNPISGHATLYWYQQILGQGPKLLIQFQNNGVVDDSQLPKDRFSAERLKGVDSTLKIQPAKLEDSAVYLCASSIDPLTEAFFGQGTRLTVV.

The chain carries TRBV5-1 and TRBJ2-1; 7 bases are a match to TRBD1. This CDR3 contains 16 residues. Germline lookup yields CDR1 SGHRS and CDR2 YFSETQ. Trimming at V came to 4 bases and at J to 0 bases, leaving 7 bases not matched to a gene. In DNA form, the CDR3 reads TGCGCCAGCAGCGATACAGGGGCCAGCTCCTACAATGAGCAGTTCTTC. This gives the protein CASSDTGASSYNEQFF.

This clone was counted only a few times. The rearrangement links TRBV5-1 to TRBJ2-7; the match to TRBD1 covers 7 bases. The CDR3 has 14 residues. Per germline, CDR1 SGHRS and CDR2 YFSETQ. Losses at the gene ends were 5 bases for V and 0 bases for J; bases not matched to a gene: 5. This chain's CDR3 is CASRLTGSSYEQYF. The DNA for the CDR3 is TGCGCCAGCAGGCTGACAGGGTCCTCCTACGAGCAGTACTTC.

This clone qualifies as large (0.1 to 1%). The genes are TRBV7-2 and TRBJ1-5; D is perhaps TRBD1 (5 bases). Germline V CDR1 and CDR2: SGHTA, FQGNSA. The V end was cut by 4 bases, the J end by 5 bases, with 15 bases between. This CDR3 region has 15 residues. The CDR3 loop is CASSSAQGPDQPQHF. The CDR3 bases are TGTGCCAGCAGCTCCGCGCAGGGCCCGGATCAGCCCCAGCATTTT. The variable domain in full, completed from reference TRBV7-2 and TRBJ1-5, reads GAGVSQSPSNKVTEKGKDVELRCDPISGHTALYWYRQSLGQGLEFLIYFQGNSAPDKSGLPSDRFSAERTGGSVSTLTIQRTQQEDSAVYLCASSSAQGPDQPQHFGDGTRLSIL.